This T cell receptor beta chain was captured by sequencing in a study of T cells in Graves' hyperthyroidism and ophthalmopathy (dated by TCRdb to 2018 to 2020). With respect to the entire study: Peripheral blood samples were taken at initial diagnosis, before any treatment was given. A discovery cohort of about a hundred patients, about 43 with Graves' ophthalmopathy and approximately 57 with stable Graves' hyperthyroidism, was used to find distinguishing TCR V-J signatures. Whether ophthalmopathy could be predicted prospectively was tested in an independent validation cohort made up of fewer than 20 hyperthyroidism patients plus 17 patients who later progressed to ophthalmopathy. The 75 to 100 discovery patients were randomly divided into training and test sets at a 7:3 ratio. In about 6 Graves' hyperthyroidism patients, the study also compared T-cell repertoires from thyroid tissue with T-cell repertoires from blood. After blood sampling, hyperthyroidism patients were treated with methimazole at a starting dose of 30 mg daily, and ophthalmopathy patients were treated with high-dose intravenous methylprednisolone. TCR Vbeta CDR3 sequencing of 130 to 150 peripheral blood samples (over 40 ophthalmopathy, over 70 hyperthyroidism and roughly 17 progressor patients) is reported in the paper.

Amplification of TCR beta CDR3 regions was carried out from RNA transcripts. The first round of RT-PCR for the TCR CDR3 was performed with the HTBI primer set and the Qiagen OneStep RT-PCR kit. The libraries were constructed in a second round of multiplex PCR and then size-selected and purified. Paired-end sequencing of the libraries was performed with 100 bp reads on an Illumina HiSeq2000. For the original study's pipeline: Raw data were processed with SOAPnuke, discarding reads with adapters, uncalled bases, mean Phred below 15, or no exact constant-primer or identifier match. High-quality paired reads were merged using COPE v1.2.5, and each unique nucleotide sequence was defined as a clonotype. MiTCR v1.1 was used to align clonotypes to the IMGT TRBV, TRBD and TRBJ reference segments. The analysis was restricted to V-J combinations with a frequency above 0.0001, which together covered about 99% of the repertoires. A TCS score was defined as the ratio of F50 (clonal expansion) to E x V (chaos), with BLOSUM62-based TCRdist applied between CDR3 peptides within each V-J. Welch's t-statistics and random forest reduced roughly 540 V-J features to roughly 13, which were used in a naive Bayes classifier (R e1071). TCRdb reran the public reads through fastp at Q25 and MiXCR, keeping productive beta chains. Every distinct CDR3 protein forms one entry, paired with its most common genes and DNA. For this entry, the V and J calls and clone size follow TCRdb and not the study's own pipeline. This sample has around 600,000 distinct CDR3 sequences in its table, and around 13% of those were observed once. Approximately 12% of the sample lies in the top ten.

This clonotype has more than one count but fewer than ten. It has no known antigen specificity. Base-call qualities are not available, and no considerably larger clone is one nucleotide away. Ophthalmopathy patients had moderately to severely active disease, with a Clinical Activity Score of 3 or more, a NOSPECS grade of 4 or more, and a disease duration of less than 3 months. Any patient with an uncontrolled infection, another autoimmune disease, pregnancy or lactation was excluded. Diagnoses relied on clinical symptoms, serum thyroxine and TRAb, thyroid ultrasound and orbital computed tomography. Ficoll-Paque density gradient centrifugation was used to isolate PBMCs from around 10 ml of fresh peripheral blood. Total RNA was extracted with Trizol reagent, and quality was checked on an Agilent 2100 Bioanalyzer. Reading from cysteine to phenylalanine, the CDR3 counts 15 amino acids. Solely the CDR3 DNA is kept, with 45 bases framed from the first base. V drops 6 bases and J drops 0 bases, leaving 14 bases in between. Via the germline V gene (reference sequence), CDR1 is DFQATT and CDR2 SNEGSKA.

Broader findings and caveats from the paper: Sample size was not statistically predetermined, and investigators were not blinded to group allocation. A 13 V-J signature model separated ophthalmopathy from stable hyperthyroidism, with roughly 88% sensitivity and 81.08% specificity in cross-validation and 80%/75% in testing. In validation, the model predicted progression to ophthalmopathy a median of roughly 6.1 months before onset, with roughly 68% sensitivity and roughly 73% specificity. Most expanded thyroid clonotypes (frequency above 0.001) were also found in blood, which suggests that blood repertoires may mirror thyroid immune responses.

Recombination linked TRBV20-1 to TRBJ1-4, with the D gene not confidently named. Sequenced material: blood. The receptor's source is a woman aged 45-60 years with Graves' ophthalmopathy. For the CDR3, the sequence is CSANNAVATNEKLFF. The DNA is TGCAGTGCCAACAACGCCGTAGCAACTAATGAAAAACTGTTTTTT.